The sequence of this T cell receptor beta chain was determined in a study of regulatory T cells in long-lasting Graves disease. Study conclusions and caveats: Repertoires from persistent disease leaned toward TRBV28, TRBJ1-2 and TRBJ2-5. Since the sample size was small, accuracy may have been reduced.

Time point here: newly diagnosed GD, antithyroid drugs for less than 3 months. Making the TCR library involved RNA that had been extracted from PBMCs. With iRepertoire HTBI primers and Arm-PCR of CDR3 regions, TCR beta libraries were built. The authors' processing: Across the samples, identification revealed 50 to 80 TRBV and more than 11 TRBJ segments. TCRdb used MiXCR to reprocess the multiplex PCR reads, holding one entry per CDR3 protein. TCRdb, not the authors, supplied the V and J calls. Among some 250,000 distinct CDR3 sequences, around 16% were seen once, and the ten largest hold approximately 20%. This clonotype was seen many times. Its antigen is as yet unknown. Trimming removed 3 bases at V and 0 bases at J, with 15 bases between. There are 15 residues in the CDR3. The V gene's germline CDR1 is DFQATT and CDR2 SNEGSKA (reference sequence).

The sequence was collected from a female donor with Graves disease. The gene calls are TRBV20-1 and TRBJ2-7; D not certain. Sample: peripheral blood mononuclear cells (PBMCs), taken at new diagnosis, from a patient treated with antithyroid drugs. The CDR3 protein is CSARELGMTSYEQYF. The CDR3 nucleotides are TGCAGTGCTAGGGAGCTGGGTATGACCTCCTACGAGCAGTACTTC.